Following are 30 T cell receptor beta chains from one sample sequenced in a study of T cells expressing NK-cell markers. Reanalyzing the 5' RACE reads, TCRdb keeps one entry per CDR3 protein, without DNA. Recorded for this sample: approximately 460,000 distinct CDR3 sequences. Sample: blood T cells: a sorted CD56 or NKG2C T cell subset, CD4+ or CD8+ T cells, or bulk PBMC T cells (not recorded which). Every receptor here comes from a woman between 18 and 70 years old in good health.

J is TRBJ2-1 and V is TRBV12-3 or TRBV12-4; the TCRdb call, TRBD1, lacks DNA for checking. The CDR3 contains 16 residues. CDR3 residues: CASSRGGAVSYNEQFF.

The chain employs TRBV12-3 or TRBV12-4 and TRBJ1-2; as DNA is missing, the TRBD1 call by TCRdb cannot be tested. This CDR3 is built from 13 residues. This chain's CDR3 is CASSLVWAGGYTF.

The chain has TRBV27 and TRBJ1-2; without DNA, the TCRdb call of TRBD1 cannot be checked. The CDR3 runs to 11 residues. Germline V gene lookup returns CDR1 MNHEY and CDR2 SMNVEV (reference sequence). The CDR3 spells CAVYRDRVYTF.

This chain uses TRBV7-9 with TRBJ2-3; there is no DNA to check the TCRdb D call of TRBD1. The CDR3 sequence is 15 residues long. Per germline, CDR1 SEHNR and CDR2 FQNEAQ (reference sequence). The CDR3 sequence: CASSSTRVGGDTQYF.

The chain links TRBV30 to TRBJ2-5; TCRdb's D gene call, TRBD1, goes unchecked for lack of DNA. Germline lookup yields CDR1 GTSNPN and CDR2 SVGIG (reference sequence). The CDR3 covers 15 residues. CDR3 protein: CAWSVVQGNQETQYF.

V is TRBV4-2 and J is TRBJ1-3. This CDR3 is 15 amino acids long. From germline, CDR1 is LGHNA and CDR2 YNFKEQ. CDR3 loop: CASSQENSYGNTIYF.

This chain connects TRBV29-1 to TRBJ1-1. Germline CDR1 and CDR2: SQVTM and ANQGSEA. There are 12 residues in the CDR3. The CDR3 here is CSGRGGNTEAFF. The complete variable domain, with remaining parts taken from reference TRBV29-1 and TRBJ1-1, reads SAVISQKPSRDICQRGTSLTIQCQVDSQVTMMFWYRQQPGQSLTLIATANQGSEATYESGFVIDKFPISRPNLTFSTLTVSNMSPEDSSIYLCSGRGGNTEAFFGQGTRLTVV.

This chain's CDR3 is CASSRNRDSILGTEAFF. J is TRBJ1-1 and V is TRBV3-1. The CDR3 totals 17 residues. Germline loops: CDR1 LGHDT, CDR2 YNNKEL (reference sequence).

The genes are TRBV20-1 and TRBJ2-1; TCRdb gives TRBD1 as the D gene, but with no DNA this cannot be confirmed. Germline lookup yields CDR1 DFQATT and CDR2 SNEGSKA (reference sequence). The CDR3 is 16 residues long. The CDR3 reads CSARQTPGGRGNEQFF.

The chain links TRBV7-2 to TRBJ1-2; checking the TCRdb D call of TRBD1 is not possible without DNA. This CDR3 spans 16 amino acids. Germline V lookup: CDR1 SGHTA, CDR2 FQGNSA. The CDR3 loop reads CASSLLPGQGVNGYTF.

The chain recombines TRBV27 with TRBJ1-5; TCRdb's D call of TRBD1 is untestable without DNA. CDR3 length: 15 amino acids. CDR1 is MNHEY and CDR2 is SMNVEV in the germline V gene (reference sequence). CDR3 amino acids: CASSTGVLGNQPQHF.

The chain has TRBV7-3 and TRBJ2-2. There are 12 residues in the CDR3. CDR1 and CDR2 (germline): SGHTA, FQGTGA. The CDR3 spells CASSFVTGELFF.

The chain recombines TRBV7-6 with TRBJ2-1; TCRdb returns TRBD1, unconfirmable since there is no DNA. Germline lookup yields CDR1 SGHVS and CDR2 FNYEAQ. CDR3 length: 15 residues. CDR3 loop: CASSSRQGPYNEQFF.

The CDR3 protein is CASSIVGTSGSYEQYF. This chain joins TRBV19 and TRBJ2-7; the TRBD2 assignment by TCRdb is unverifiable without DNA. Germline CDR1 reads LNHDA; CDR2 reads SQIVND (reference sequence). This CDR3 comprises 16 residues. The entire variable domain, with the rest obtained from reference TRBV19 and TRBJ2-7, is as follows: DGGITQSPKYLFRKEGQNVTLSCEQNLNHDAMYWYRQDPGQGLRLIYYSQIVNDFQKGDIAEGYSVSREKKESFPLTVTSAQKNPTAFYLCASSIVGTSGSYEQYFGPGTRLTVT.

V and J are TRBV20-1 and TRBJ1-6; TCRdb gives TRBD1 as the D gene, but with no DNA this cannot be confirmed. The CDR3 contains 12 residues. The germline CDR1 and CDR2 sequences are DFQATT and SNEGSKA (reference sequence). CDR3 residues: CAGTGGNSPLHF.

J is TRBJ1-5 and V is TRBV3-1. This CDR3 is built from 15 residues. Germline V gives CDR1 LGHDT, CDR2 YNNKEL (reference sequence). This CDR3 reads CASSQGLGGNQPQHF.

This chain uses TRBV7-2 with TRBJ2-7. Per the germline V gene, CDR1 is SGHTA and CDR2 is FQGNSA. The CDR3 covers 14 residues. The CDR3: CASSLSGGEYEQYF.

The chain has TRBV6-1 and TRBJ2-3; the TRBD1 assignment by TCRdb is unverifiable without DNA. CDR1 and CDR2 from the germline V gene are MNHNS and SASEGT. The CDR3 spans 15 residues. The CDR3 loop reads CASRTDTAPTDTQYF.

The chain recombines TRBV7-2 with TRBJ2-3; the TCRdb D gene call, TRBD2, has no DNA to confirm it. The germline CDR1 and CDR2 sequences are SGHTA and FQGNSA. The CDR3 is made up of 17 amino acids. The CDR3 region is CASSLTEGLTSTDTQYF.

The chain uses TRBV6-5 and TRBJ2-1; there is no DNA to check the TCRdb D call of TRBD2. Germline values: CDR1 MNHEY, CDR2 SVGAGI. There are 16 residues in the CDR3. CDR3 in amino acids: CASSYSIRGAGNEQFF.

CDR3 protein: CSAPKLAGGEKETQYF. V and J are TRBV20-1 and TRBJ2-5; TCRdb outputs TRBD2, but without DNA this stays unchecked. The germline gives CDR1 DFQATT, CDR2 SNEGSKA (reference sequence). This CDR3 comprises 16 residues.

The chain uses TRBV10-2 and TRBJ2-3. The CDR3 consists of 14 residues. Germline CDR1 and CDR2: WSHSY and SAAADI. The CDR3 protein is CASSDFDFTDTQYF.

V is TRBV28 and J is TRBJ2-7; TCRdb reports TRBD1, a call that lacks DNA to check it against. Germline assignment: CDR1 MDHEN and CDR2 SYDVKM. The CDR3 contains 14 residues. CDR3: CASSFRGNVNEQYF.

The genes are TRBV4-3 and TRBJ2-1; TCRdb returns TRBD2, unconfirmable since there is no DNA. Germline V lookup: CDR1 LGHNA, CDR2 YSLEER. There are 19 residues in the CDR3. CDR3 sequence reads: CASSQVVSGGPSGYNEQFF.

The chain uses TRBV7-3 and TRBJ2-2; TCRdb lists TRBD1, though no DNA is available to test this call. CDR3 size: 14 residues. Per germline, CDR1 SGHTA and CDR2 FQGTGA. This CDR3 is CASSQQGGTGELFF.

The V call is TRBV6-5, the J call TRBJ2-1. The CDR3 is made up of 17 amino acids. CDR1 is MNHEY and CDR2 is SVGAGI in the germline V gene. CDR3: CASSYSEGGSSYNEQFF.

The chain links TRBV5-1 to TRBJ1-1. The CDR3 runs 13 residues. Germline loops: CDR1 SGHRS, CDR2 YFSETQ. This CDR3 reads CASSLAGRSEAFF.

The V call is TRBV6-5, the J call TRBJ1-1. In germline, CDR1 is MNHEY, CDR2 SVGAGI. The CDR3 is 13 residues long. The CDR3 protein is CASSYGTSAEAFF.

The chain has TRBV5-5 and TRBJ2-1; TCRdb picks TRBD2, but there is no DNA to check that call. Germline CDR1 SGHKS, CDR2 YYEKEE (reference sequence). The length of the CDR3 is 16 residues. This CDR3 reads CASSLAASGGVNEQFF.

This chain joins TRBV7-3 and TRBJ2-1; the TCRdb D gene call, TRBD1, has no DNA to confirm it. The germline V gene encodes CDR1 SGHTA and CDR2 FQGTGA. The CDR3 length is 13 residues. The CDR3 protein is CASSLEGDNEQFF.